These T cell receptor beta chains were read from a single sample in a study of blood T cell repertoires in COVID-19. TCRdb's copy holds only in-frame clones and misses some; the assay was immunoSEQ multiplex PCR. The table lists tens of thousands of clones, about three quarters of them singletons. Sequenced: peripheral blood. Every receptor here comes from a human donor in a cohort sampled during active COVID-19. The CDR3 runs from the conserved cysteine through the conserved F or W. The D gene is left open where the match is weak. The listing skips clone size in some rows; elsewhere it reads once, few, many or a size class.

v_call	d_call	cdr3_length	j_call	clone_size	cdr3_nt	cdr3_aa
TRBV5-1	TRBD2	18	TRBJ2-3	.	TGCGCCAGCAGCTTTCCAACGCGGACTAGCGGGAGTAAAGATACGCAGTATTTT	CASSFPTRTSGSKDTQYF
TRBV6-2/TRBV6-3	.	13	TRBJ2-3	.	TGTGCCAGCAGCCTCACGGAAGGCGGTACGCAGTATTTT	CASSLTEGGTQYF
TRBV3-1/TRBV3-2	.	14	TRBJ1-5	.	TGTGCCAGCAGCCAAGGGGCAGTGAGTCAGCCCCAGCATTTT	CASSQGAVSQPQHF
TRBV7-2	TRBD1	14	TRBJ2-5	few	TGTGCCAGCAGCTTAGACAGGGGGCCAGAGACCCAGTACTTC	CASSLDRGPETQYF
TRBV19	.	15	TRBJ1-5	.	TGTGCCAGTAGTACCAACACCGACGGGAATCAGCCCCAGCATTTT	CASSTNTDGNQPQHF
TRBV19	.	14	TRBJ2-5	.	TGTGCCAGTAGTATAGGAGGGAATCGGGAGACCCAGTACTTC	CASSIGGNRETQYF
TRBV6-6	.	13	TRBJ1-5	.	TGTGCCAGCACCGTTGCCCGGAATCAGCCCCAGCATTTT	CASTVARNQPQHF
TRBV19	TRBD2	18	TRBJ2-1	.	TGTGCCAGTGGAGACAAGTTACTAGCGGGAGGGGTCCACAATGAGCAGTTCTTC	CASGDKLLAGGVHNEQFF
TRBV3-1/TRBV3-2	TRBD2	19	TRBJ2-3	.	TGTGCCAGCAGCCAAGGTAATAGCGGGAGGGCCGGATGGACAGATACGCAGTATTTT	CASSQGNSGRAGWTDTQYF
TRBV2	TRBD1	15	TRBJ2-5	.	TGTGCCAGCAGGATTGGGACAGGGGCCGAAGAGACCCAGTACTTC	CASRIGTGAEETQYF
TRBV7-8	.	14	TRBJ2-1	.	TGTGCCAGCAGCTTACTTTTCGCCTACAATGAGCAGTTCTTC	CASSLLFAYNEQFF
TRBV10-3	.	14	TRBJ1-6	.	TGTGCCATCAGTGGCGGGGAGTATAATTCACCCCTCCACTTT	CAISGGEYNSPLHF
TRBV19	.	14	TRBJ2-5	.	TGTGCCAGTAGTATCCGCGTTGCCTCGGAGACCCAGTACTTC	CASSIRVASETQYF
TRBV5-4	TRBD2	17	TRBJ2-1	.	TGTGCCAGCAGCCCCGGGGGGCTAGCGGGGGCCACCAATGAGCAGTTCTTC	CASSPGGLAGATNEQFF
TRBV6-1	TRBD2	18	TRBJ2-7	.	TGTGCCAGCAGCGAAGCCACAGCGGGGGGGCACATCTCCTACGAGCAGTACTTC	CASSEATAGGHISYEQYF
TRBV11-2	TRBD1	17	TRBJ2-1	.	TGTGCCAGCAGCCAAGCCGGGACAGGGGGCTCGGGCAATGAGCAGTTCTTC	CASSQAGTGGSGNEQFF
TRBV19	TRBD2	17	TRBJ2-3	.	TGTGCCATCACTGGGGGGGGATCCCACCTTAGCACAGATACGCAGTATTTT	CAITGGGSHLSTDTQYF
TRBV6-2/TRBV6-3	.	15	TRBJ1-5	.	TGTGCCAGCAGTTACGCGGCGAATAGCAATCAGCCCCAGCATTTT	CASSYAANSNQPQHF
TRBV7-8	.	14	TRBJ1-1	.	TGTGCCAGCAGCTTAGTGGACGGGGGCACTGAAGCTTTCTTT	CASSLVDGGTEAFF
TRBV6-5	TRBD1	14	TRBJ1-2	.	TGTGCCAGCAGGGTGACAGGGGGCGAGGATGGCTACACCTTC	CASRVTGGEDGYTF
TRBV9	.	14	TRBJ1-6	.	TGTGCCAGCAGCGCGGGGGACCGGCTTTCACCCCTCCACTTT	CASSAGDRLSPLHF
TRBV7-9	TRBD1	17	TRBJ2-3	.	TGTGCCAGCAGCTTAGGTGTATCAGGGGGCTGGACAGATACGCAGTATTTT	CASSLGVSGGWTDTQYF
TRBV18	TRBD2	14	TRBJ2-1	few	TGTGCCAGCTCACCCCCGGGAGGAGGTCATGAGCAGTTCTTC	CASSPPGGGHEQFF
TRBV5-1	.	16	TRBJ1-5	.	TGCGCCAGCAGCTTGGATCCCGGGAGTAGTATACAGCCCCAGCATTTT	CASSLDPGSSIQPQHF